Shown below are 3 T cell receptor beta chains from a single sample sequenced in a study of cytomegalovirus exposure and HLA in healthy donors. This PCR relied on a set of 60 Vbeta primers and 13 Jbeta primers. Profiling relied on immunoSEQ multiplex PCR, and the TCRdb table lists in-frame clones only, not all of them. The sample records around 150,000 clones, roughly four fifths being singletons. The specimen was PBMCs. These receptors originate from a man between 35 and 55 years old in good health and CMV-seronegative.

J is TRBJ1-1 and V is TRBV29-1, with D perhaps TRBD1 (5 bases). Trimming left V 5 bases short and J 0 bases short, with 10 bases between. Germline CDR1 SQVTM, CDR2 ANQGSEA. CDR3 length equals 13 residues. CDR3 in DNA: TGCAGCGTTAGTGGACAAATGAACACTGAAGCTTTCTTT. It translates to CSVSGQMNTEAFF.

The sample holds one count of this clone. The chain carries TRBV27 and TRBJ1-5; the match to TRBD1 covers 7 bases. The CDR3 consists of 16 residues. The germline CDR1 and CDR2 sequences are MNHEY and SMNVEV (reference sequence). The V and J ends lost 4 bases and 7 bases, in that order; junction bases with no gene match: 13. The CDR3 DNA sequence: TGTGCCAGCAGTTCATTCGACAGGGTCCTTGGGCAGCCCCAGCATTTT. Its translation is CASSSFDRVLGQPQHF.

The V call is TRBV7-9, the J call TRBJ1-6; possible D gene TRBD1, 5 bases. Trimming left V 4 bases short and J 7 bases short, with 11 bases between. The CDR3 sequence is 14 residues long. Per the germline V gene, CDR1 is SEHNR and CDR2 is FQNEAQ (reference sequence). The CDR3 sequence: CASSSGTLNSPLHF. The CDR3 nucleotides read TGTGCCAGCAGCTCCGGGACTCTAAATTCACCCCTCCACTTT.